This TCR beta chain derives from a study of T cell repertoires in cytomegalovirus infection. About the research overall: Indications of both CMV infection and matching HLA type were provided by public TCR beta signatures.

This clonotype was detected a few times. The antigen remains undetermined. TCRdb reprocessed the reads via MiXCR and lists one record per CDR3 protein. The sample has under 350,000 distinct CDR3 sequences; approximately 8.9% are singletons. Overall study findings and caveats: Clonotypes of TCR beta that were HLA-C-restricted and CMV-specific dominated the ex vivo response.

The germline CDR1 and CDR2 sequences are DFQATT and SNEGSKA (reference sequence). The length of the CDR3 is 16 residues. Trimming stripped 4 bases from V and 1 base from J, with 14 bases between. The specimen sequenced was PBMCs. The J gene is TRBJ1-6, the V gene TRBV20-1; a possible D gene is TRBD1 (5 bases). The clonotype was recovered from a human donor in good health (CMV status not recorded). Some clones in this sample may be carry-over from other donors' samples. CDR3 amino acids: CSAISGRLSYNSPLHF. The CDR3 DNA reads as TGCAGTGCTATTTCAGGGCGGTTGTCCTATAATTCACCCCTCCACTTT.